The 29 T cell receptor beta chains below come from one sample, sequenced in a study of neurological immune-mediated disorders. TCRdb independently ran MiXCR on the 5' RACE reads; one entry per CDR3 protein. In the table there are thousands of distinct CDR3 sequences, more than 20% of which are singletons. Input material: CD8+ T cells from blood. Source of these receptors: a woman aged 55 to 70 with HTLV-1-associated myelopathy (HAM/TSP).

This clonotype rates as medium-sized (0.01 to 0.1%). The chain couples TRBV27 to TRBJ2-5, with D hard to call. V was cut by 7 bases and J by 5 bases, with 8 bases left in between. The CDR3 runs 11 residues. Germline V gene sequence: CDR1 MNHEY, CDR2 SMNVEV (reference sequence). The CDR3 sequence is CASTLGETQYF. The CDR3 region has the DNA TGTGCCAGCACCCTGGGGGAGACCCAGTACTTC.

This clonotype was counted many times. This CDR3 is CSARGITTSGRAPNEQFF. The CDR3 nucleotides read TGCAGTGCTAGAGGAATTACGACTAGCGGGAGGGCCCCAAATGAGCAGTTCTTC. The rearrangement uses TRBV20-1 and TRBJ2-1; 14 bases match TRBD2. Trimming cost V 1 base and J 7 bases; bases outside gene matches: 12. The CDR3 covers 18 residues. CDR1 DFQATT and CDR2 SNEGSKA come from the germline V gene (reference sequence).

The chain links TRBV4-3 to TRBJ2-2; the D is unclear. The CDR3 has 17 amino acids. Germline V gene lookup returns CDR1 LGHNA and CDR2 YSLEER. Trimming left V 0 bases short and J 1 base short, with 12 bases between. CDR3 sequence reads: CASSQDVLGENTGELFF. The CDR3 bases are TGCGCCAGCAGCCAAGACGTATTGGGCGAGAACACCGGGGAGCTGTTTTTT.

This clonotype was seen many times. The chain employs TRBV21-1 and TRBJ2-1; the D call of TRBD1 is as the table states it, not checked on the DNA. TRBV21-1 is assigned pseudogene status. The CDR3 runs 19 residues. In nucleotides, the CDR3 is TGTGCCAGCAGCAAAAGCCGCAGGACCCCTAGACAGAGATACAATGAGCAGTTCTTC. Its protein product is CASSKSRRTPRQRYNEQFF.

V gene TRBV6-5 combines with J gene TRBJ2-1; 9 positions agree with TRBD2. Germline values: CDR1 MNHEY, CDR2 SVGAGI. The CDR3 consists of 15 residues. The junction had 11 bases not matched to a gene; V was cut back by 4 bases and J by 10 bases. In DNA, the CDR3 is TGTGCCAGCAGTTTAACCGGGACTAGCTCCTACGAGCAGTTCTTC. Protein sequence: CASSLTGTSSYEQFF.

This clonotype ranks as medium-sized (0.01 to 0.1%). This sequence joins TRBV5-8 and TRBJ2-1, with D maybe TRBD1 (6 bases). The CDR3 is 15 residues long. Germline CDR1 reads SGHTS; CDR2 reads YDEGEE. Trimming shortened V by 4 bases and J by 4 bases, and 15 bases separated the two germline ends. The CDR3 sequence is CASSIVPDRYNEQFF. The CDR3 coding sequence is TGTGCCAGCAGCATCGTACCGGACAGATACAATGAGCAGTTCTTC.

By sample share, this clonotype is medium-sized. This chain connects TRBV20-1 to TRBJ1-1; possibly TRBD1 for D (5 bases). Germline-derived CDR1 and CDR2 are DFQATT and SNEGSKA (reference sequence). CDR3 length: 13 amino acids. V was shortened by 4 bases and J by 2 bases, with 11 bases between the two germline ends. CDR3 region: CSATHGGNTEAFF. CDR3 nucleotides: TGCAGTGCTACCCATGGGGGTAACACTGAAGCTTTCTTT.

This clonotype was observed many times. Here the CDR3 reads CSANSLAGGLEQFF. CDR3 nucleotide sequence: TGCAGTGCTAATTCCCTAGCGGGAGGGTTAGAGCAGTTCTTC. This chain uses TRBV20-1 with TRBJ2-1; 12 bases match TRBD2. The length of the CDR3 is 14 residues. V lost 4 bases to trimming and J lost 10 bases; unmatched junction nucleotides: 8. Germline assignment: CDR1 DFQATT and CDR2 SNEGSKA (reference sequence).

V and J are TRBV15 and TRBJ2-7, with a possible D match to TRBD1 (6 bases). V gave up 0 bases and J gave up 3 bases, with 21 bases separating them. Looked up from germline, CDR1 is LNHNV and CDR2 is YYDKDF (reference sequence). This CDR3 contains 18 residues. Here the CDR3 DNA reads TGTGCCACCAGCAGAGATGAGTTAACAGGACAGCGCAACTACGAGCAGTACTTC. This codes for CATSRDELTGQRNYEQYF.

This clonotype is medium-sized (0.01 to 0.1%) within its sample. This chain uses TRBV7-9 with TRBJ2-7; TRBD2 might be the D (6 bases). CDR3 length: 14 residues. Trimming stripped 4 bases from V and 3 bases from J, with 13 bases between. Germline-derived CDR1 and CDR2 are SEHNR and FQNEAQ (reference sequence). CDR3 bases: TGTGCCAGCAGCTCGGGACTCCTCTACTACGAGCAGTACTTC. Protein sequence: CASSSGLLYYEQYF.

This clonotype was recorded at least ten times. The genes are TRBV6-5 and TRBJ2-1; D may be TRBD1 (5 bases). V was trimmed by 2 bases and J by 8 bases, leaving 13 bases between them. Germline loops: CDR1 MNHEY, CDR2 SVGAGI. The CDR3 is 14 residues long. CDR3 sequence (DNA): TGTGCCAGCAGTTACAGGCAGGGATCAGATGAGCAGTTCTTC. As protein: CASSYRQGSDEQFF.

This clonotype was counted ten times or more. The V call is TRBV12-3 or TRBV12-4, the J call TRBJ2-1; D ambiguous. Between the trimmed V and J ends, which lost 11 bases and 3 bases, there was a span of 14 bases. There are 13 residues in the CDR3. DNA for the CDR3: TGTGCCGTAATGAGGCCCCTCTACAATGAGCAGTTCTTC. Translation gives CAVMRPLYNEQFF.

This clonotype has a count of ten or more. The chain joins TRBV7-9 to TRBJ2-7; D perhaps matches TRBD2 (5 bases). Germline CDR1 SEHNR, CDR2 FQNEAQ (reference sequence). The V end lost 8 bases, the J end lost 0 bases, and 11 bases lay between the germline ends. The CDR3 extends over 13 amino acids. CDR3 nucleotides: TGTGCCAGCTCGGGGTTCAGCTCCTACGAGCAGTACTTC. Translated, it gives CASSGFSSYEQYF. Combining the CDR3 with reference TRBV7-9 and TRBJ2-7 gives the whole variable domain DTGVSQNPRHKITKRGQNVTFRCDPISEHNRLYWYRQTLGQGPEFLTYFQNEAQLEKSRLLSDRFSAERPKGSFSTLEIQRTEQGDSAMYLCASSGFSSYEQYFGPGTRLTVT.

This chain links TRBV6-5 with TRBJ2-1; D is uncertain. Germline V gene sequence: CDR1 MNHEY, CDR2 SVGAGI. The CDR3 contains 14 residues. Trimming took 4 bases from V and 0 from J, leaving 7 bases between them. CDR3 DNA sequence: TGTGCCAGCAGTTCCGAGAGCTCCTACAATGAGCAGTTCTTC. Translated, it gives CASSSESSYNEQFF.

By share, this clonotype counts as medium-sized. The chain is built from TRBV11-3 and TRBJ2-3; 7 bases agree with TRBD1. The CDR3 sequence is 16 residues long. Germline values: CDR1 SGHNT, CDR2 YENEEA. Unmatched junction bases numbered 7, after V lost 4 bases and J lost 0 bases. The chain's CDR3 is CASSSPWGQSTDTQYF. In nucleotides, the CDR3 is TGTGCCAGCAGCTCACCCTGGGGACAGAGCACAGATACGCAGTATTTT.

The rearrangement links TRBV6-6 to TRBJ1-5; the D is unclear. This CDR3 region has 14 residues. Trimming stripped 2 bases from V and 3 bases from J, with 8 bases between. Germline V CDR1 and CDR2: MNHNY, SVGAGI (reference sequence). DNA for the CDR3: TGTGCCAGCAGTTACGTTGGTTCCAATCAGCCCCAGCATTTT. This translates into CASSYVGSNQPQHF.

V usage is TRBV20-1 and J usage is TRBJ1-6; no definite D call. The length of the CDR3 is 14 residues. Germline CDR1 DFQATT, CDR2 SNEGSKA (reference sequence). Trimming left V 0 bases short and J 10 bases short, with 13 bases between. In DNA form, the CDR3 reads TGCAGTGCTAGAGATCGCGGGGTATCCTCACCCCTCCACTTT. Its translation: CSARDRGVSSPLHF.

This clonotype has more than one count but fewer than ten. V and J are TRBV30 and TRBJ2-1; maybe TRBD2 (6 bases). The CDR3 runs 15 residues. Germline lookup yields CDR1 GTSNPN and CDR2 SVGIG (reference sequence). Trimming took 1 base from V and 8 from J, leaving 18 bases between them. CDR3 in DNA: TGTGCCTGGAGTGGAAGTGGGGGGAGAGTCGATGAGCAGTTCTTC. Protein: CAWSGSGGRVDEQFF.

V and J are TRBV5-1 and TRBJ2-7; 8 bases are shared with TRBD2. V shed 7 bases and J 3 bases; nucleotides not matched to a gene: 6. Germline loops: CDR1 SGHRS, CDR2 YFSETQ. CDR3 length: 13 amino acids. CDR3 residues: CASHSSGYYEQYF. Here the CDR3 DNA reads TGCGCCAGCCATTCTAGCGGGTACTACGAGCAGTACTTC.

Relative to its sample, this clonotype is medium-sized. CDR3 coding DNA: TGTGCCATCAGTGAGCCGACTAGCGGGAGGGCCTCCAATGAGCAGTTCTTC. It encodes CAISEPTSGRASNEQFF. The chain uses TRBV10-3 and TRBJ2-1, with TRBD2 matching over 14 bases. Per germline, CDR1 ENHRY and CDR2 SYGVKD. The CDR3 has 17 amino acids. With 2 bases clipped from V and 6 bases from J, the junction kept 6 bases outside the gene matches.

This clonotype is labeled large. The chain links TRBV12-3 or TRBV12-4 to TRBJ2-4; 7 bases are a match to TRBD1. V shed 1 base, J shed 5 bases, and the junction held 11 bases outside the gene matches. This CDR3 has 17 amino acids. CDR3: CASSLGPAGGIENIQYF. The CDR3 DNA reads as TGTGCCAGCAGTTTAGGTCCTGCAGGGGGTATCGAAAACATTCAGTACTTC.

The gene calls are TRBV12-3 or TRBV12-4 and TRBJ2-1; D is uncertain. Trimming stripped 5 bases from V and 10 bases from J, with 12 bases between. The CDR3 covers 12 residues. The DNA of the CDR3 is TGTGCCAGCAGTCTAGGTTGGGCGGAGCAGTTCTTC. Translating gives CASSLGWAEQFF.

By sample fraction, this clonotype is medium-sized. The genes are TRBV7-8 and TRBJ2-1; TRBD2 aligns across 11 bases. The CDR3 spans 15 residues. After removal of 2 bases from V and 7 bases from J, the junction contained 4 bases not matched to a gene. Germline CDR1 reads SGHVS; CDR2 reads FQNEAQ. For the CDR3, the DNA is TGTGCCAGCAGCTTAACTAGCGGGAGTTCTAATGAGCAGTTCTTC. Its protein is CASSLTSGSSNEQFF.

This clonotype is medium-sized in the sample. The V call is TRBV2, the J call TRBJ1-1; perhaps TRBD1 as D (6 bases). Trimming pared 2 bases from V and 1 base from J, leaving 11 bases between. Germline V gene lookup returns CDR1 SNHLY and CDR2 FYNNEI. The CDR3 sequence is 15 residues long. The CDR3 DNA sequence: TGTGCCAGCAGTGAACCTCTGACAGGGAACACTGAAGCTTTCTTT. This codes for CASSEPLTGNTEAFF.

This clonotype turned up a few times. The genes are TRBV12-3 or TRBV12-4 and TRBJ2-1; D is unresolved. V was cut by 6 bases and J by 4 bases, with 16 bases left in between. The CDR3 contains 15 residues. The CDR3 sequence: CASRRKASYYNEQFF. The CDR3 bases are TGTGCCAGCAGACGGAAAGCGTCGTATTACAATGAGCAGTTCTTC.

In this sample, this clonotype is medium-sized (0.01 to 0.1%). The chain links TRBV29-1 to TRBJ1-1; D possibly corresponds to TRBD1 (6 bases). Germline V CDR1 and CDR2: SQVTM, ANQGSEA. This CDR3 has 12 amino acids. Deletions cut 1 base from V and 6 bases from J, with 9 bases between. The CDR3 sequence is CSVEGRGAEAFF. CDR3 DNA sequence: TGCAGCGTTGAAGGCAGGGGAGCTGAAGCTTTCTTT.

This clonotype was counted many times. V is TRBV7-2 and J is TRBJ1-5; D remains unclear. Trimming removed 1 base from V and 1 base from J, with 11 bases in between. This CDR3 has 16 amino acids. CDR1 SGHTA and CDR2 FQGNSA come from the germline V gene. CDR3 DNA: TGTGCCAGCAGCTTAGGGGCAGCTTGGAGCAATCAGCCCCAGCATTTT. This gives the protein CASSLGAAWSNQPQHF.

The CDR3 region is CASSLEQEHYEQYF. CDR3 nucleotide sequence: TGCGCCAGCAGCCTAGAACAGGAGCACTACGAGCAGTACTTC. The genes are TRBV5-1 and TRBJ2-7, with D possibly being TRBD1 (5 bases). CDR3 length: 14 amino acids. V was cut by 4 bases and J by 3 bases, with 14 bases left in between. CDR1 is SGHRS and CDR2 is YFSETQ in the germline V gene.

In the case of this clonotype: A much larger clone differs from this one at a single base, so this may be a read error. J is TRBJ2-1 and V is TRBV20-1; 8 bases map to TRBD2. The germline CDR1 and CDR2 sequences are DFQATT and SNEGSKA (reference sequence). CDR3 size: 13 residues. Unmatched junction bases numbered 10, after V lost 5 bases and J lost 10 bases. CDR3 coding DNA: TGCAGTGCTGGGGGACTAGATTTCTACGAGCAGTTCTTC. The encoded protein is CSAGGLDFYEQFF.